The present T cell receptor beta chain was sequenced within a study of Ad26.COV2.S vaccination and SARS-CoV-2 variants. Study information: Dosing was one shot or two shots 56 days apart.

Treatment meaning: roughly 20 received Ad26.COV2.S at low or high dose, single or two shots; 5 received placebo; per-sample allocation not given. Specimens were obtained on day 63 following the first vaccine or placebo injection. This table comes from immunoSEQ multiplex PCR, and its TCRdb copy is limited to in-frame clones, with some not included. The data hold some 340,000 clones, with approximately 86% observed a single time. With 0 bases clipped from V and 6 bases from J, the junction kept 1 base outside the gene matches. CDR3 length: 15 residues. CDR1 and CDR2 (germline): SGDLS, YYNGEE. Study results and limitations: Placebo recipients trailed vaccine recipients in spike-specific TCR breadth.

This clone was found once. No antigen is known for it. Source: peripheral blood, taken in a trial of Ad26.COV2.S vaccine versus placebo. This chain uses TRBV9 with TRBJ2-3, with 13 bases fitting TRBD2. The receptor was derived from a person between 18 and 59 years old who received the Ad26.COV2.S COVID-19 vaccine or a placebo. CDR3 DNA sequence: TGTGCCAGCAGCGTAGCGACTAGCGGGGGGGATACGCAGTATTTT. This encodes CASSVATSGGDTQYF.